The rows below give T cell receptor beta chains drawn from one sample of a study of radiotherapy plus CTLA-4 blockade in lung cancer. Repertoires were generated with immunoSEQ multiplex PCR, while TCRdb's copy carries only in-frame clones and drops some. The sample records roughly 30,000 clones, around four fifths being singletons. The input for sequencing was peripheral blood, taken from a patient treated with radiotherapy plus ipilimumab. The receptors come from a human donor with non-small cell lung cancer that progressed on radiotherapy plus ipilimumab. The conserved cysteine and the conserved F or W are not part of the CDR3 here. Fields, in order: J gene, V gene, CDR3 protein.

j_call: TRBJ1-5; v_call: TRBV7-9; cdr3_aa: ASSLVGGQPQH
j_call: TRBJ1-2; v_call: TRBV6-6; cdr3_aa: ASSPGDYGYT
j_call: TRBJ2-3; v_call: TRBV5-6; cdr3_aa: ASSHRGLAADTQY
j_call: TRBJ2-7; v_call: TRBV18; cdr3_aa: ASSPPRNPYEQY
j_call: TRBJ2-3; v_call: TRBV18; cdr3_aa: ASSPALTDTQY
j_call: TRBJ1-2; v_call: TRBV30; cdr3_aa: AWSRQSSGYT
j_call: TRBJ2-1; v_call: TRBV9; cdr3_aa: ASSPRETSGGPDREQF
j_call: TRBJ2-7; v_call: TRBV19; cdr3_aa: ASSQTLGYEQY
j_call: TRBJ1-2; v_call: TRBV19; cdr3_aa: ASSNMGRATGYT
j_call: TRBJ1-5; v_call: TRBV6-6; cdr3_aa: ASRPHDRDNQPQH
j_call: TRBJ1-4; v_call: TRBV30; cdr3_aa: AWSEGTSNEKLF
j_call: TRBJ2-1; v_call: TRBV27; cdr3_aa: ASSPSGLESYNEQF
j_call: TRBJ2-7; v_call: TRBV28; cdr3_aa: ASSSRGQYEQY
j_call: TRBJ2-7; v_call: TRBV5-6; cdr3_aa: ASSEYIRDRVRYEQY
j_call: TRBJ2-5; v_call: TRBV9; cdr3_aa: ASSVGQAGETQY
j_call: TRBJ2-7; v_call: TRBV28; cdr3_aa: ASSWDRAPYEQY
j_call: TRBJ1-2; v_call: TRBV28; cdr3_aa: ASSPPDNYGYT
j_call: TRBJ1-5; v_call: TRBV4-1; cdr3_aa: ASSHPVSNQPQH
j_call: TRBJ2-7; v_call: TRBV27; cdr3_aa: ASSSSGLGGYEQY
j_call: TRBJ1-2; v_call: TRBV5-6; cdr3_aa: ASSFRDRDGYT
j_call: TRBJ2-7; v_call: TRBV19; cdr3_aa: ASSIVAGGPYEQY
j_call: TRBJ2-7; v_call: TRBV11-2; cdr3_aa: ASSSTSGSHEQY
j_call: TRBJ2-3; v_call: TRBV5-8; cdr3_aa: ASSLGLADTTDTQY
j_call: TRBJ1-2; v_call: TRBV5-1; cdr3_aa: ASSLSSAGPYGYT
j_call: TRBJ1-2; v_call: TRBV19; cdr3_aa: ASSSPSSNTGIAGGYT
j_call: TRBJ1-4; v_call: TRBV7-6; cdr3_aa: ASSLRQGWEEKLF
j_call: TRBJ1-1; v_call: TRBV9; cdr3_aa: ASSVTGGYMNTEAF
j_call: TRBJ2-7; v_call: TRBV5-1; cdr3_aa: ASSPVQGTSEQY
j_call: TRBJ2-7; v_call: TRBV5-1; cdr3_aa: ASSLSGTGVEQY
j_call: TRBJ1-1; v_call: TRBV10-3; cdr3_aa: AISVGRDTEAF
j_call: TRBJ1-1; v_call: TRBV6-1; cdr3_aa: ASCQGMNTEAF
j_call: TRBJ2-7; v_call: TRBV5-1; cdr3_aa: ASSPVPDWGAPYEQY
j_call: TRBJ2-7; v_call: TRBV9; cdr3_aa: ASSVAGTGFYEQY